The 14 T cell receptor beta chains listed next were all sequenced from one sample in a study of cytomegalovirus exposure and HLA in healthy donors. The PCR used 60 Vbeta and 13 Jbeta primers. Clones were read by immunoSEQ multiplex PCR, and TCRdb kept only the in-frame ones, dropping some. Of 95,000 to 150,000 clones listed, 60% to 85% were seen once; the top ten hold just under 3%. The sample consisted of PBMCs. The receptors derive from a middle-aged woman in good health and CMV-seropositive.

V and J are TRBV11-3 and TRBJ2-5, with a possible D match to TRBD2 (6 bases). The V gene's germline CDR1 is SGHNT and CDR2 YENEEA. V dropped 5 bases and J dropped 5 bases, with 12 bases sitting between them. The CDR3 loop spans 13 amino acids. The CDR3 is CASSPHGGETQYF. The CDR3 DNA reads as TGTGCCAGCAGCCCACACGGAGGGGAGACCCAGTACTTC.

The genes are TRBV7-9 and TRBJ2-1; 11 bases match TRBD2. Germline CDR1 SEHNR, CDR2 FQNEAQ (reference sequence). There are 16 residues in the CDR3. V trimming: 2 bases; J trimming: 4 bases; junction bases outside the gene matches: 4. In DNA form, the CDR3 reads TGTGCCAGCAGCTTACCCGGGACTAGCGGTTACAATGAGCAGTTCTTC. Amino acids: CASSLPGTSGYNEQFF.

V and J are TRBV7-9 and TRBJ2-1, with D possibly TRBD2 on 6 matching bases. The V end lost 2 bases, the J end lost 7 bases, and 12 bases lay between the germline ends. The CDR3 is 14 residues long. Per the germline V gene, CDR1 is SEHNR and CDR2 is FQNEAQ (reference sequence). The CDR3 protein is CASSLPGAKNEQFF. The CDR3, as DNA: TGTGCCAGCAGCTTACCGGGAGCGAAGAATGAGCAGTTCTTC.

The chain links TRBV11-2 to TRBJ2-2; TRBD2 aligns across 8 bases. CDR1 SGHAT and CDR2 FQNNGV come from the germline V gene. Unmatched junction bases numbered 9, after V lost 2 bases and J lost 7 bases. This CDR3 is 16 amino acids long. CDR3 residues: CASSLKSGRVGGELFF. The CDR3 coding sequence is TGTGCCAGCAGCTTAAAAAGCGGGAGAGTGGGCGGGGAGCTGTTTTTT.

J is TRBJ1-1 and V is TRBV29-1; perhaps TRBD1 as D (5 bases). The CDR3 contains 14 residues. Germline V gene data show CDR1 as SQVTM and CDR2 as ANQGSEA. V was trimmed by 4 bases and J by 1 base, leaving 13 bases between them. This chain's CDR3 is CSVVRGARNTEAFF. The DNA for the CDR3 is TGCAGCGTTGTCCGCGGGGCTCGGAACACTGAAGCTTTCTTT.

V is TRBV5-1 and J is TRBJ2-7, with 7 bases fitting TRBD1. The CDR3 contains 11 residues. The ends lost 7 bases at V and 6 bases at J; junction bases unmatched: 4. Germline V gene lookup returns CDR1 SGHRS and CDR2 YFSETQ. The CDR3 DNA is TGCGCCAGCCAACAGGGGACCGAGCAGTACTTC. It specifies CASQQGTEQYF.

In the case of this clone: Other DNA sequences in the sample encode the same CDR3. The V and J genes are TRBV6-4 and TRBJ2-3, with 8 bases lining up with TRBD2. The germline CDR1 and CDR2 sequences are MRHNA and SNTAGT. This CDR3 has 15 amino acids. The V gene end was trimmed by 5 bases and the J gene end by 0 bases; junction bases not matched to a gene: 4. This chain's CDR3 is CASSMVAGSTDTQYF. CDR3 sequence (DNA): TGTGCCAGCAGTATGGTAGCGGGGAGCACAGATACGCAGTATTTT.

V and J are TRBV27 and TRBJ1-4; 7 nucleotides line up with TRBD1. Germline loops: CDR1 MNHEY, CDR2 SMNVEV (reference sequence). Trimming at V came to 5 bases and at J to 5 bases, leaving 5 bases not matched to a gene. The CDR3 has 14 residues. CDR3 DNA: TGTGCCAGCAGTAGGGGACAGTCGAATGAAAAACTGTTTTTT. Protein: CASSRGQSNEKLFF.

The V and J genes are TRBV5-1 and TRBJ2-3; a weak D match, TRBD2 (5 bases). Germline V gives CDR1 SGHRS, CDR2 YFSETQ. The CDR3 length is 15 residues. Deletions cut 2 bases from V and 4 bases from J, with 14 bases between. CDR3 bases: TGCGCCAGCAGCTTCGATGGCAACGGGGCAGATACGCAGTATTTT. It codes for CASSFDGNGADTQYF.

The chain is built from TRBV6-1 and TRBJ2-7, with TRBD2 as a possible D gene (6 bases). The germline V gene encodes CDR1 MNHNS and CDR2 SASEGT. Trimming removed 1 base from V and 6 bases from J, with 13 bases in between. The CDR3 runs 14 residues. CDR3 loop: CASSEETGVSEQYF. The CDR3 nucleotides read TGTGCCAGCAGTGAAGAGACGGGAGTCAGCGAGCAGTACTTC.

The table lists this clone with a few counts. V gene TRBV7-2 combines with J gene TRBJ2-1; TRBD1 might be the D (6 bases). V was shortened by 4 bases and J by 10 bases, with 11 bases between the two germline ends. Germline CDR1 and CDR2: SGHTA and FQGNSA. The CDR3 is 12 residues long. CDR3 sequence: CASSSTGQEQFF. In DNA, the CDR3 is TGTGCCAGCAGCTCTACAGGGCAAGAGCAGTTCTTC.

This rearrangement joins TRBV20-1 to TRBJ2-7; D is uncertain. The germline V gene encodes CDR1 DFQATT and CDR2 SNEGSKA (reference sequence). This CDR3 has 11 amino acids. The V end lost 2 bases, the J end lost 4 bases, and 6 bases lay between the germline ends. DNA of the CDR3: TGCAGTGCTAGAAATCCTTACGAGCAGTACTTC. This translates into CSARNPYEQYF.

The V call is TRBV11-3, the J call TRBJ1-3, with D perhaps TRBD1 (5 bases). From germline, CDR1 is SGHNT and CDR2 YENEEA. The CDR3 sequence is 14 residues long. Trimming pared 4 bases from V and 2 bases from J, leaving 9 bases between. CDR3 DNA sequence: TGTGCCAGCAGCTACCAGGGTCCTGGAAACACCATATATTTT. Amino acid sequence: CASSYQGPGNTIYF.

The chain carries TRBV14 and TRBJ1-4; TRBD1 matches 9 bases. The germline CDR1 and CDR2 sequences are SGHDN and FVKESK. The CDR3 loop spans 16 amino acids. The V segment lost 3 bases and the J segment 6 bases; nucleotides outside the gene matches: 8. CDR3 amino acids: CASSQYSTGGYEKLFF. The CDR3 nucleotides are TGTGCCAGCAGCCAGTACTCGACAGGGGGTTATGAAAAACTGTTTTTT.